This TCR beta chain was found in a study of control samples from healthy donors and cancer patients. Profiling relied on immunoSEQ multiplex PCR, and the TCRdb table lists in-frame clones only, not all of them. The repertoire includes roughly 55,000 clones, 92% of them detected once, and roughly 1.6% sits in the top ten. CDR1 and CDR2 (germline): LNHDA, SQIVND (reference sequence). V gave up 4 bases and J gave up 1 base; unmatched junction bases: 4. CDR3 length: 15 residues. The chain recombines TRBV19 with TRBJ2-5; 9 bases map to TRBD2. This clonotype was sampled from a man between 40 and 49 years old with colorectal cancer. Specimen: PBMCs. This chain's CDR3 is CASSKTSGTQETQYF. The CDR3 nucleotides are TGTGCCAGTAGTAAGACTAGCGGTACCCAAGAGACCCAGTACTTC. Full variable domain (missing parts from reference TRBV19 and TRBJ2-5): DGGITQSPKYLFRKEGQNVTLSCEQNLNHDAMYWYRQDPGQGLRLIYYSQIVNDFQKGDIAEGYSVSREKKESFPLTVTSAQKNPTAFYLCASSKTSGTQETQYFGPGTRLLVL.